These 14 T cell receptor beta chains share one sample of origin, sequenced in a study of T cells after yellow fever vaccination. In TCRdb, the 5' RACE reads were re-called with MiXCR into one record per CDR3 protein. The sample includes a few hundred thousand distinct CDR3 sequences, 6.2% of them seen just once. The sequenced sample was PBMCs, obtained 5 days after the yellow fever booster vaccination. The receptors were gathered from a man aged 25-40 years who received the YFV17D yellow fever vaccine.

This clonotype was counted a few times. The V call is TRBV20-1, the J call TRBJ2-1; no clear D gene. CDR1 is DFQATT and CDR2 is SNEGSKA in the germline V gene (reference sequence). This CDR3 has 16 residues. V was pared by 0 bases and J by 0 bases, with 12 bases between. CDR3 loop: CSARETGRSSYNEQFF. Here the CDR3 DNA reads TGCAGTGCTAGAGAGACGGGCCGGAGCTCCTACAATGAGCAGTTCTTC.

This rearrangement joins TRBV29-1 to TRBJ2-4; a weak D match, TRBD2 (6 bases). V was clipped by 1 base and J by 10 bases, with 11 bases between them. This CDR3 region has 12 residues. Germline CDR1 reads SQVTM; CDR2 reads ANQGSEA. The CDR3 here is CSVEVGGKIQYF. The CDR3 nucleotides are TGCAGCGTTGAAGTTGGCGGGAAGATTCAGTACTTC. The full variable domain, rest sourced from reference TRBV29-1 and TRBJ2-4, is SAVISQKPSRDICQRGTSLTIQCQVDSQVTMMFWYRQQPGQSLTLIATANQGSEATYESGFVIDKFPISRPNLTFSTLTVSNMSPEDSSIYLCSVEVGGKIQYFGAGTRLSVL.

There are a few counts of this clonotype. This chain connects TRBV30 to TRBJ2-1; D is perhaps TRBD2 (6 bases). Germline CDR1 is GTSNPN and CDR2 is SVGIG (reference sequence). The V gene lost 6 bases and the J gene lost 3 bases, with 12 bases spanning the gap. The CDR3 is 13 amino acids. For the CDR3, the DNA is TGTGCCTGTGCAGCGGGCTACTACAATGAGCAGTTCTTC. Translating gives CACAAGYYNEQFF.

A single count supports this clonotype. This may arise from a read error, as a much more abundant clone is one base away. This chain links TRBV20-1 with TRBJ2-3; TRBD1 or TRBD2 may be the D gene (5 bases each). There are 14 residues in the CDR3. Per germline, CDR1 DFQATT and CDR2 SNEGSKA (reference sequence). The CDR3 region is CSAEGWGSADTLYF. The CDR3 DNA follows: TGCAGTGCAGAGGGTTGGGGGAGCGCAGATACGCTGTATTTT.

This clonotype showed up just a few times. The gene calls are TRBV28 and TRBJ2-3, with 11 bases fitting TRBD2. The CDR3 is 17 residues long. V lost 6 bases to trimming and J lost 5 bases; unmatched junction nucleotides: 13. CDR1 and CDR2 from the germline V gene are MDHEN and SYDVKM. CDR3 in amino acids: CASRTPTSGRVVDTQYF. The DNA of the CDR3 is TGTGCCAGCAGAACACCTACTAGCGGGAGAGTGGTAGATACGCAGTATTTT.

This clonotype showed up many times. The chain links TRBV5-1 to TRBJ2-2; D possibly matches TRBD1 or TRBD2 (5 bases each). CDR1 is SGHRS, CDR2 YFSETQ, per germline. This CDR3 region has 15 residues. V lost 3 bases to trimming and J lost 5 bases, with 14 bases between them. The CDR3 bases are TGCGCCAGCAGCTGGGACGCCGCCGGGACCGGGGAGCTGTTTTTT. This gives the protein CASSWDAAGTGELFF.

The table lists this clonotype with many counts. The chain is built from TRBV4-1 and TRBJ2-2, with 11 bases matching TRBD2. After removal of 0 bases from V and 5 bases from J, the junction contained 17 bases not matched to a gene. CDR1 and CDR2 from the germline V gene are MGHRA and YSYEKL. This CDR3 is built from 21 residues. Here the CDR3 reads CASSQEITGTSGRSTTGELFF. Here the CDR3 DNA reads TGCGCCAGCAGCCAAGAGATCACCGGGACTAGCGGTCGCTCGACGACCGGGGAGCTGTTTTTT.

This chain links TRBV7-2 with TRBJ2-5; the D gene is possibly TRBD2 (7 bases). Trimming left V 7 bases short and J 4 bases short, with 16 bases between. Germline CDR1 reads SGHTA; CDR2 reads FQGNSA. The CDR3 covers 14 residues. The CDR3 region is CASTLGGGGETQYF. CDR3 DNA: TGTGCCAGCACCCTAGGAGGGGGGGGAGAGACCCAGTACTTC.

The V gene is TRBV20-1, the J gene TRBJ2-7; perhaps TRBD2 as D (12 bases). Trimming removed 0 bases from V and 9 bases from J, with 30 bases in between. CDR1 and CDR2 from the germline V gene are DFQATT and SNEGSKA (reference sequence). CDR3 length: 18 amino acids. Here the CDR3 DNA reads TGCAGTGCTAGAGATTCCGGGACAGGGGGACTAGCGGGCCCTCGGCAGTACTTC. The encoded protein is CSARDSGTGGLAGPRQYF.

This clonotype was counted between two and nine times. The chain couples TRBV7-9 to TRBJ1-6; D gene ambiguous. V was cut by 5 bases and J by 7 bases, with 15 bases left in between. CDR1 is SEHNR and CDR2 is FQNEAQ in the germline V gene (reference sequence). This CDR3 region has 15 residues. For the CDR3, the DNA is TGTGCCAGCAGCCCCCACCTGGACGGGAATTCACCCCTCCACTTT. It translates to CASSPHLDGNSPLHF. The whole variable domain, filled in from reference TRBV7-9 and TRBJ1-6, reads DTGVSQNPRHKITKRGQNVTFRCDPISEHNRLYWYRQTLGQGPEFLTYFQNEAQLEKSRLLSDRFSAERPKGSFSTLEIQRTEQGDSAMYLCASSPHLDGNSPLHFGNGTRLTVT.

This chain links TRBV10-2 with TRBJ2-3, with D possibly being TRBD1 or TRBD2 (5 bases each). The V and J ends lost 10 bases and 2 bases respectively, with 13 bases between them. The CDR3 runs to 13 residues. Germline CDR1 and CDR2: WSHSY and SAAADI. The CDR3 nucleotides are TGCGCCACCCGGGACCTGCCCACAGATACGCAGTATTTT. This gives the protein CATRDLPTDTQYF.

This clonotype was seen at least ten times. The CDR3 sequence: CASWMIGSEQYF. For the CDR3, the DNA is TGTGCCAGCTGGATGATAGGAAGCGAGCAGTACTTC. The rearrangement uses TRBV7-9 and TRBJ2-7; no reliable D call. The germline gives CDR1 SEHNR, CDR2 FQNEAQ (reference sequence). The CDR3 totals 12 residues. Trimming cost V 8 bases and J 6 bases, with 14 bases left between them.

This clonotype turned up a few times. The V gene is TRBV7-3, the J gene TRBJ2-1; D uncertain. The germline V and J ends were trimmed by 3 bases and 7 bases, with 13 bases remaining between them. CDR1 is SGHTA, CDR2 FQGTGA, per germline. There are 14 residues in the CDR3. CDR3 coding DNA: TGTGCCAGCAGCTTGGGATTCGATAAGAATGAGCAGTTCTTC. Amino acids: CASSLGFDKNEQFF.

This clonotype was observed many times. In DNA form, the CDR3 reads TGTGCCAGTACCCCCTGGGCAGGTCCTAATCAGCCCCAGCATTTT. Translating gives CASTPWAGPNQPQHF. V and J are TRBV19 and TRBJ1-5; the D is unclear. Germline V gene data show CDR1 as LNHDA and CDR2 as SQIVND (reference sequence). The CDR3 covers 15 residues. V dropped 7 bases and J dropped 4 bases, with 17 bases sitting between them.